A single sample gave rise to the 26 T cell receptor beta chains below, sequenced in a study of T cells of healthy individuals. TCRdb analysed the 5' RACE reads with MiXCR anew, one entry per CDR3 protein. The data contain 53,000 or so distinct CDR3 sequences, roughly 14% of them seen just once; the ten biggest clones take up around 16%. Receptors originate from a human donor in good health.

The chain combines TRBV29-1 with TRBJ2-5, with 7 bases aligning to TRBD2. Germline assignment: CDR1 SQVTM and CDR2 ANQGSEA. The CDR3 loop spans 12 amino acids. Unmatched junction bases numbered 2, after V lost 1 base and J lost 6 bases. CDR3 DNA: TGCAGCGTTGAAGGGGGGGGGAAGACCCAGTACTTC. Residues: CSVEGGGKTQYF. Full variable domain (missing parts from reference TRBV29-1 and TRBJ2-5): SAVISQKPSRDICQRGTSLTIQCQVDSQVTMMFWYRQQPGQSLTLIATANQGSEATYESGFVIDKFPISRPNLTFSTLTVSNMSPEDSSIYLCSVEGGGKTQYFGPGTRLLVL.

This chain connects TRBV20-1 to TRBJ1-4; TRBD1 matches at 8 bases. CDR3 length equals 15 residues. CDR1 is DFQATT, CDR2 SNEGSKA, per germline (reference sequence). The trim removed 3 bases at V and 5 bases at J, leaving 8 bases unmatched. CDR3 amino acids: CSASVWRTGNEKLFF. CDR3 coding DNA: TGCAGTGCTAGCGTTTGGAGGACAGGGAATGAAAAACTGTTTTTT.

The chain carries TRBV29-1 and TRBJ2-3, with 11 bases fitting TRBD1. Germline V gene lookup returns CDR1 SQVTM and CDR2 ANQGSEA. There are 16 residues in the CDR3. Trimming took 7 bases from V and 6 from J; bases not matched to a gene: 15. In DNA form, the CDR3 reads TGCAGCGGGATCAGGACAGGGGGCGTGATAGGGGATACGCAGTATTTT. This gives the protein CSGIRTGGVIGDTQYF.

This clonotype was found many times. The V and J genes are TRBV11-3 and TRBJ2-5; possibly TRBD1 or TRBD2 for D (5 bases each). Per the germline V gene, CDR1 is SGHNT and CDR2 is YENEEA. Trimming took off 5 bases at V and 3 bases at J, with 13 bases between the two ends. The CDR3 is 14 residues long. DNA for the CDR3: TGTGCCAGCAGCCTCCGGGACCAAGAAGAGACCCAGTACTTC. This gives the protein CASSLRDQEETQYF.

This rearrangement joins TRBV29-1 to TRBJ2-7; perhaps TRBD2 as D (5 bases). This CDR3 contains 14 residues. V was clipped by 6 bases and J by 0 bases, with 15 bases between them. Germline CDR1 and CDR2: SQVTM and ANQGSEA. The CDR3 here is CSVILGRSSYEQYF. Written as DNA, the CDR3 is TGCAGCGTCATTTTAGGGAGAAGCTCCTACGAGCAGTACTTC.

This clonotype was recorded at least ten times. The chain combines TRBV29-1 with TRBJ2-7, with D perhaps TRBD2 (6 bases). The CDR3 is 15 amino acids. Trimming stripped 3 bases from V and 0 bases from J, with 15 bases between. From germline, CDR1 is SQVTM and CDR2 ANQGSEA. This chain's CDR3 is CSVEGLAGTSYEQYF. For the CDR3, the DNA is TGCAGCGTTGAGGGACTGGCCGGAACCTCCTACGAGCAGTACTTC.

The sample holds many counts of this clonotype. The V and J genes are TRBV2 and TRBJ1-1, with D possibly matching TRBD1 (6 bases). V was pared by 7 bases and J by 4 bases, with 13 bases between. Germline lookup yields CDR1 SNHLY and CDR2 FYNNEI. CDR3 length: 13 amino acids. CDR3 sequence: CASTKTGSTEAFF. Written as DNA, the CDR3 is TGTGCCAGCACCAAAACAGGGAGCACTGAAGCTTTCTTT.

This clonotype was counted a few times. Here the CDR3 reads CASSWQGQYYEQYF. DNA for the CDR3: TGTGCCAGCAGCTGGCAGGGACAGTACTACGAGCAGTACTTC. V gene TRBV7-8 combines with J gene TRBJ2-7; 7 bases fit TRBD1. The junction had 6 bases not matched to a gene; V was cut back by 4 bases and J by 3 bases. CDR3 size: 14 residues. The germline gives CDR1 SGHVS, CDR2 FQNEAQ.

This clonotype was counted many times. This sequence joins TRBV20-1 and TRBJ2-1, with D uncertain. From germline, CDR1 is DFQATT and CDR2 SNEGSKA (reference sequence). This CDR3 has 14 amino acids. V was cut by 3 bases and J by 3 bases, with 12 bases left in between. The CDR3 DNA reads as TGCAGTGCTAGGAAGGCCGTGAACTACAATGAGCAGTTCTTC. Translated, it gives CSARKAVNYNEQFF.

At least ten counts were recorded for this clonotype. This chain joins TRBV20-1 and TRBJ2-1; D assignment may be TRBD1 or TRBD2 (5 bases each). The CDR3 is made up of 18 amino acids. Trimming took 3 bases from V and 0 from J, leaving 21 bases between them. Germline CDR1 reads DFQATT; CDR2 reads SNEGSKA (reference sequence). The CDR3 protein is CSASIPGRGVSSYNEQFF. The CDR3 region has the DNA TGCAGTGCTAGTATTCCTGGCCGGGGCGTGAGCTCCTACAATGAGCAGTTCTTC.

V gene TRBV5-1 combines with J gene TRBJ2-5, with 8 bases aligning to TRBD1. This CDR3 spans 14 amino acids. V trimming: 4 bases; J trimming: 0 bases; junction bases outside the gene matches: 2. The germline gives CDR1 SGHRS, CDR2 YFSETQ. The CDR3 bases are TGCGCCAGCAGCCGGACAGGGAACCAAGAGACCCAGTACTTC. Translation: CASSRTGNQETQYF.

Many counts were recorded for this clonotype. The chain employs TRBV10-1 and TRBJ1-3; 8 nucleotides agree with TRBD1. V shed 4 bases and J 0 bases; nucleotides not matched to a gene: 8. The V gene's germline CDR1 is WNHNN and CDR2 SYGVQD (reference sequence). The CDR3 is made up of 17 amino acids. The chain's CDR3 is CASSGAIGTGSGNTIYF. In DNA, the CDR3 is TGCGCCAGCAGTGGGGCCATCGGGACAGGCTCTGGAAACACCATATATTTT.

The rearrangement joins TRBV19 to TRBJ2-4; D possibly matches TRBD1 or TRBD2 (6 bases each). Germline CDR1 reads LNHDA; CDR2 reads SQIVND (reference sequence). Deletions cut 5 bases from V and 7 bases from J, with 15 bases between. This CDR3 has 14 amino acids. CDR3 protein: CASSPSRGRNIQYF. For the CDR3, the DNA is TGTGCCAGTAGTCCTTCCCGGGGGCGGAACATTCAGTACTTC.

This clonotype was observed many times. J is TRBJ2-3 and V is TRBV20-1; D may correspond to TRBD1 or TRBD2 (5 bases each). Trimming cost V 3 bases and J 0 bases, with 13 bases left between them. Germline CDR1 is DFQATT and CDR2 is SNEGSKA (reference sequence). The CDR3 sequence is 15 residues long. CDR3 region: CSARWPGRSTDTQYF. Written as DNA, the CDR3 is TGCAGTGCTAGGTGGCCGGGACGTAGCACAGATACGCAGTATTTT.

This clonotype has ten or more counts. The V and J genes are TRBV5-1 and TRBJ1-5; no clear D gene. Trimming took off 0 bases at V and 4 bases at J, with 5 bases between the two ends. Germline values: CDR1 SGHRS, CDR2 YFSETQ. This CDR3 region has 13 residues. The CDR3 spells CASSLAYNQPQHF. CDR3 nucleotide sequence: TGCGCCAGCAGCTTGGCCTATAATCAGCCCCAGCATTTT.

A few counts support this clonotype. The CDR3 nucleotides are TGTGCCACCAGCACAGTAACCGGGACAATTGGAGAAAAACTGTTTTTT. Its protein product is CATSTVTGTIGEKLFF. The V gene is TRBV15, the J gene TRBJ1-4; maybe TRBD1 (6 bases). V was trimmed by 4 bases and J by 8 bases, leaving 20 bases between them. CDR1 and CDR2 from the germline V gene are LNHNV and YYDKDF (reference sequence). The CDR3 runs to 16 residues. Together with reference TRBV15 and TRBJ1-4, the CDR3 gives the full variable domain: DAMVIQNPRYQVTQFGKPVTLSCSQTLNHNVMYWYQQKSSQAPKLLFHYYDKDFNNEADTPDNFQSRRPNTSFCFLDIRSPGLGDTAMYLCATSTVTGTIGEKLFFGSGTQLSVL.

Many counts were recorded for this clonotype. The rearrangement uses TRBV29-1 and TRBJ1-1, with D possibly being TRBD1 (5 bases). Trimming removed 4 bases at V and 4 bases at J, with 13 bases between. CDR3 length: 13 amino acids. Germline values: CDR1 SQVTM, CDR2 ANQGSEA. CDR3 loop: CSVARLGGTEAFF. CDR3 coding DNA: TGCAGCGTTGCGAGGTTGGGGGGCACTGAAGCTTTCTTT.

This clonotype appeared many times. The chain couples TRBV24-1 to TRBJ1-1, with 12 nucleotides matching TRBD1. With V trimmed by 4 bases and J by 4 bases, 3 bases remained unmatched. CDR1 KGHDR and CDR2 SFDVKD come from the germline V gene. The CDR3 runs 15 residues. The CDR3 loop is CATSEGTGGITEAFF. CDR3 in DNA: TGTGCCACCAGTGAGGGGACAGGGGGCATCACTGAAGCTTTCTTT.

The chain has TRBV20-1 and TRBJ2-3, with TRBD2 as a possible D gene (6 bases). Germline CDR1 and CDR2: DFQATT and SNEGSKA (reference sequence). The CDR3 spans 14 residues. The V gene lost 0 bases and the J gene lost 4 bases, with 11 bases spanning the gap. The CDR3 DNA sequence: TGCAGTGCTAGAGATCGGAGGGGCCCAGATACGCAGTATTTT. Its translation is CSARDRRGPDTQYF.

This clonotype occurred many times. The chain links TRBV20-1 to TRBJ1-2, with 12 positions matching TRBD1. With V trimmed by 6 bases and J by 6 bases, 17 bases remained unmatched. The CDR3 is 17 amino acids. Looked up from germline, CDR1 is DFQATT and CDR2 is SNEGSKA (reference sequence). For the CDR3, the DNA is TGCAGTGCCTTACACGTCCCGGGACAGGGGGCCGGGGATGGCTACACCTTC. Translating gives CSALHVPGQGAGDGYTF.

J is TRBJ1-1 and V is TRBV6-5; D gene unclear. The CDR3 has 13 amino acids. The germline V gene encodes CDR1 MNHEY and CDR2 SVGAGI. Trimming took 2 bases from V and 1 from J, leaving 5 bases between them. The CDR3 loop reads CASSYRANTEAFF. The CDR3 DNA is TGTGCCAGCAGTTACCGGGCGAACACTGAAGCTTTCTTT.

Only a few counts were recorded for this clonotype. V is TRBV7-2 and J is TRBJ1-1, with a possible D match to TRBD1 (5 bases). From germline, CDR1 is SGHTA and CDR2 FQGNSA. V lost 5 bases and J lost 3, with 13 bases in between. This CDR3 is 14 amino acids long. The CDR3 nucleotides read TGTGCCAGCAGCGTCGACAGAGGAGACACTGAAGCTTTCTTT. Protein: CASSVDRGDTEAFF.

The table lists this clonotype with many counts. V usage is TRBV7-2 and J usage is TRBJ2-3; a possible D gene is TRBD2 (6 bases). Germline-derived CDR1 and CDR2 are SGHTA and FQGNSA. The V and J ends lost 2 bases and 8 bases respectively, with 29 bases between them. The CDR3 consists of 19 residues. In DNA, the CDR3 is TGTGCCAGCAGCTTAAACTCTCGTCCCCCAGATCTGCGGGGTCCTACGCAGTATTTT. This gives the protein CASSLNSRPPDLRGPTQYF. Supplemented by reference TRBV7-2 and TRBJ2-3, the full variable domain reads GAGVSQSPSNKVTEKGKDVELRCDPISGHTALYWYRQSLGQGLEFLIYFQGNSAPDKSGLPSDRFSAERTGGSVSTLTIQRTQQEDSAVYLCASSLNSRPPDLRGPTQYFGPGTRLTVL.

The chain links TRBV5-6 to TRBJ1-2; D not certain. The CDR3 runs to 13 residues. V was cut by 2 bases and J by 8 bases, with 13 bases left in between. Germline V gene lookup returns CDR1 SGHDT and CDR2 YYEEEE. CDR3 coding DNA: TGTGCCAGCAGCTTTCCCCTCGGTGGGGGCTACACCTTC. Translation gives CASSFPLGGGYTF.

This clonotype has more than one count but fewer than ten. The chain couples TRBV4-1 to TRBJ2-1, with 13 bases fitting TRBD2. The CDR3 is made up of 15 amino acids. Trimming took 3 bases from V and 8 from J; bases not matched to a gene: 4. The germline gives CDR1 MGHRA, CDR2 YSYEKL. CDR3 DNA: TGCGCCAGCAGCCACACTAGCGGGGGGGCCTATGAGCAGTTCTTC. Translating gives CASSHTSGGAYEQFF.

V is TRBV5-6 and J is TRBJ2-3; TRBD2 might be the D (5 bases). Per the germline V gene, CDR1 is SGHDT and CDR2 is YYEEEE. The CDR3 runs 14 residues. The V end was cut by 2 bases, the J end by 2 bases, with 9 bases between. CDR3 bases: TGTGCCAGCAGCTTCGGAGCGGACACAGATACGCAGTATTTT. Translating gives CASSFGADTDTQYF.